Reported below is one T cell receptor beta chain. Its cognate antigen is unknown. Via MiXCR, TCRdb re-called the multiplex PCR reads, giving one row per CDR3 protein. The sample lists over 60,000 distinct CDR3 sequences, approximately 57% occurring once. The data are from a study of breast tumors, draining lymph nodes, adjacent tissues. Germline V lookup: CDR1 SGHTA, CDR2 FQGNSA. The CDR3 has 14 amino acids. The V and J ends lost 5 bases and 7 bases respectively, with 17 bases between them. Whole-study results and caveats: Tumor repertoires ranked between lymph nodes and nontumor tissue in diversity, with V and J gene preferences.

This clonotype was sampled from a female donor with breast cancer. Some clones in this sample may be carry-over from other donors' samples. This chain links TRBV7-2 with TRBJ1-2, with D possibly being TRBD1 (6 bases). Sequenced input: breast tumor tissue. The CDR3 DNA is TGTGCCAGCAGCACGGTTGGGGGCGCGAGTGGCTACACCTTC. Its translation is CASSTVGGASGYTF. Full variable domain (rest looked up from reference TRBV7-2 and TRBJ1-2): GAGVSQSPSNKVTEKGKDVELRCDPISGHTALYWYRQSLGQGLEFLIYFQGNSAPDKSGLPSDRFSAERTGGSVSTLTIQRTQQEDSAVYLCASSTVGGASGYTFGSGTRLTVV.